Listed here is a single TCR beta chain. TCRdb keeps only in-frame clones here, not all; method: immunoSEQ multiplex PCR. Here the sample spans about 380,000 clones, around 85% being singletons. The sample is drawn from a study of blood T cell repertoires in COVID-19. The CDR3 length is 15 residues. Germline CDR1 is MNHEY and CDR2 is SVGAGI. The trim removed 7 bases at V and 0 bases at J, leaving 4 bases unmatched. Specimen: peripheral blood. The chain uses TRBV6-5 and TRBJ1-5; 9 bases align to TRBD1. This TCR came from a woman under 30 with acute or convalescent COVID-19. The CDR3 DNA sequence: TGTGCCAGCACCCGGACAGGGGTTAGCAATCAGCCCCAGCATTTT. Its translation is CASTRTGVSNQPQHF.